This entry describes one TCR beta chain. Germline CDR1 is MNHEY and CDR2 is SVGAGI. The CDR3 sequence is 15 residues long. The V end lost 4 bases, the J end lost 2 bases, and 14 bases lay between the germline ends. This entry belongs to a study of blood T cells in healthy people across ages. Together with a sample-barcoded 5' primer, a J-beta primer mix was included in a second PCR lasting roughly 6 to 12 cycles. TCRdb analysed the 5' RACE reads with MiXCR anew, one entry per CDR3 protein. Seen here are hundreds of thousands of distinct CDR3 sequences, approximately 29% observed once, and the top ten hold 15% to 19%.

The chain recombines TRBV6-5 with TRBJ2-5; D might be TRBD2 (6 bases). Sequencing was done on a sample of blood. The source is a woman at least 80 years old in good health. The CDR3 sequence is CASSFRGVGQETQYF. Here the CDR3 DNA reads TGTGCCAGCAGTTTCCGCGGGGTCGGACAAGAGACCCAGTACTTC.